This T cell receptor (beta chain) originates from a study of T-cell reconstitution after alpha-beta-depleted transplantation in children (TCRdb year 2016). Broadly, across the study: T-cell immune reconstitution after TCRalphabeta/CD19-depleted allogeneic hematopoietic cell transplantation in children was quantitatively tracked in the study by means of TCR repertoire profiling.

CDR1 and CDR2 are drawn from the germline V gene (reference sequence): DFQATT, SNEGSKA. Including the terminal cysteine and phenylalanine, the CDR3 comprises 10 residues. Of the read, only the CDR3 DNA is kept; its 30 bases are in frame from base 1. V and J are truncated by 7 bases and 6 bases respectively, leaving an intervening sequence of 10 bases. This clonotype was seen at least ten times. Its antigen is still unknown. No quality values exist for individual bases; no much larger clone is one base distant. Overall results and qualifications from the work: The frequencies of hyperexpanded clones fell over the following months, and after one year, T-cell counts and TCRbeta diversity were mostly attributed to newly produced T cells. In some patients, high TCRbeta diversity at day 60 was attributed to recipient T cells and intrathymic progenitors that had survived conditioning. About two months after transplant, the apparently early recovery of alphabetaT-cell counts reportedly depended on just several hundred clones that had expanded rapidly and came from non-depleted graft cells.

The library was built by means of PCR. TCRdb records Illumina HiSeq 2500 as the sequencer. TCR libraries were prepared with molecular barcoding, using unique molecular identifiers to normalize TCRbeta repertoire quantification. Clones were called with MiXCR by TCRdb after fastp trimmed the public reads at Q25, and only in-frame beta chains were retained. Rows merge per CDR3 protein into single entries with the most common DNA and genes. In this sample the table shows some 830,000 distinct CDR3 sequences, roughly 15% of which occur a single time. 5% of the sample is held by the ten biggest clonotypes. The treatment or condition label on this specimen signifies: allogeneic hematopoietic cell transplantation with graft depleted of TCRalphabeta T cells and CD19 B cells. The children who served as transplant recipients had been given grafts of TCRalphabeta/CD19-depleted allogeneic hematopoietic cells.

This receptor chain uses TRBV20-1 and TRBJ2-7, with the D gene call left open. This specimen was PBMCs, mostly from graft donor cells, taken 360 days after TCRalphabeta/CD19-depleted stem cell transplant. The clonotype was recovered from a male patient younger than 18 who had a stem cell transplant for acute lymphoblastic leukemia, so the T cells may come from the graft donor. The CDR3 amino acid sequence is: CSVPIGEQYF. At the DNA level, the sequence is TGCAGTGTCCCCATCGGCGAGCAGTACTTC.